This T cell receptor beta chain was recovered during a study of OX40 agonist ivuxolimab in advanced cancers. About the full investigation: Ivuxolimab was an agonistic, fully human IgG2 monoclonal antibody directed against OX40 (CD134), a costimulatory receptor. Intravenous ivuxolimab was administered to patients every 2 weeks at six dose levels: 0.01, 0.1, 0.3, 1.5, 3 and 10 mg/kg. Of the roughly 53 patients in dose escalation, around 19 had hepatocellular carcinoma, about 15 had melanoma, 9 had renal cell carcinoma and 9 had head and neck cancer. A male proportion of about 79% and a mean age of approximately 55 years, ranging from about 20 to 85, were recorded for the dose-escalation cohort. Patients were allowed to have had prior anti-PD-1, anti-PD-L1 or anti-CTLA-4 therapy, and 30% to 50% of the dose-escalation patients had previously received checkpoint inhibitors. Partial responses occurred in three dose-escalation patients: two with cutaneous melanoma and one with hepatocellular carcinoma. Peripheral TCRbeta sequencing aimed to test whether ivuxolimab altered TCR sequence diversity and caused clonal T-cell expansion. The paper describes the monotherapy dose-escalation part (N of about 55 patients) of the phase I trial of ivuxolimab.

A remark on this clone: Its antigen remains undetermined. Per-base qualities were not stored, and no clone one base away is much larger.

Patients with autoimmune disease history or receiving systemic immunosuppression were excluded from the trial. In every dose cohort, peripheral blood was drawn for TCR sequencing at baseline, cycle 4 day 1, and cycle 7 day 1. Samples were obtained from an open-label, multicenter, first-in-human phase I dose-escalation trial of ivuxolimab. Adults with locally advanced or metastatic melanoma, renal cell carcinoma, hepatocellular carcinoma or head and neck squamous cell carcinoma were enrolled in the trial. Before TCR sequencing, CD4+ T cells and CD8+ T cells were sorted from peripheral blood as separate populations. To sequence the TCRbeta CDR3 region, genomic DNA was isolated from the sorted cells. The immunoSEQ Assay was used for sequencing of TCRbeta CDR3 regions. The immuneACCESS repertoire file appears here via TCRdb, limited to in-frame rearrangements. These files lack a portion of the clones; in checked studies, under half of the deficit traces to unresolved V genes, and the cause of the others is not known. This sample holds some 90,000 clones; approximately 90% were observed only once. The ten largest clones add up to 0.7% to 0.95% of the sample.

Study-wide findings and limitations: The antigen specificity of the clonally expanded peripheral T cells was not determined. At doses of 0.1 to 3.0 mg/kg, clonal expansion of both CD4+ and CD8+ T cells in blood was seen between baseline and week 6. Partial responders in the 0.1-3.0 mg/kg groups had among the lowest normalized peripheral clonal expansion, especially among CD8+ T cells. Low levels of normalized T-cell clonal expansion were also seen in some nonresponding patients. After ivuxolimab, expanded clones were on average more numerous among CD8+ T cells than among CD4+ T cells.

The CDR3 numbers 16 residues from cysteine through phenylalanine. Only the CDR3 region is kept as DNA, spanning 48 bases read in frame from base 1. Via the germline V gene, CDR1 is SGHTA and CDR2 FQGTGA. After removal of 5 bases from V and 3 bases from J, the junction retains 7 bases not matched to a gene. Specimen: CD4+ or CD8+ T cells sorted from blood, collected in a trial of the OX40 agonist ivuxolimab. This sequence originates from an adult with an advanced solid tumor such as melanoma, head and neck, liver or kidney cancer. The sequence is built from TRBV7-3 and TRBJ2-7; 13 bases in between match TRBD2. The CDR3 in this case is CASSPGTSGTIYEQYF. The sequence in DNA is TGTGCCAGCAGCCCCGGGACTAGCGGGACCATCTACGAGCAGTACTTC. Extended through the reference TRBV7-3 and TRBJ2-7 proteins, this CDR3 yields the full variable domain: GAGVSQTPSNKVTEKGKYVELRCDPISGHTALYWYRQSLGQGPEFLIYFQGTGAADDSGLPNDRFFAVRPEGSVSTLKIQRTERGDSAVYLCASSPGTSGTIYEQYFGPGTRLTVT.